The source of this T cell receptor beta chain is a study of T cells in Graves' hyperthyroidism and ophthalmopathy. Findings and limits, study-wide: Model predictions of ophthalmopathy came a median about 6.3 months before onset.

This clonotype was picked up many times. No antigen is known for it. TCR beta CDR3 region amplification was performed from RNA transcripts. The HTBI set primed first-round TCR CDR3 RT-PCR. TCRdb fed the multiplex PCR reads into MiXCR, producing one record per CDR3 protein. The repertoire holds around 450,000 distinct CDR3 sequences, with about 13% as singletons. Diagnosis rested on symptoms, serum thyroxine and TRAb, thyroid ultrasound, and orbital computed tomography. The germline gives CDR1 DFQATT, CDR2 SNEGSKA (reference sequence). The CDR3 is 15 residues long. Trimming left V 2 bases short and J 1 base short, with 14 bases between.

The rearrangement uses TRBV20-1 and TRBJ1-1, with a weak D call TRBD1 (5 bases). Sequencing used blood. The TCR comes from a woman under 30 with Graves' hyperthyroidism. CDR3 protein: CSARTLRGANTEAFF. Here the CDR3 DNA reads TGCAGTGCTAGAACACTCCGGGGCGCGAACACTGAAGCTTTCTTT.